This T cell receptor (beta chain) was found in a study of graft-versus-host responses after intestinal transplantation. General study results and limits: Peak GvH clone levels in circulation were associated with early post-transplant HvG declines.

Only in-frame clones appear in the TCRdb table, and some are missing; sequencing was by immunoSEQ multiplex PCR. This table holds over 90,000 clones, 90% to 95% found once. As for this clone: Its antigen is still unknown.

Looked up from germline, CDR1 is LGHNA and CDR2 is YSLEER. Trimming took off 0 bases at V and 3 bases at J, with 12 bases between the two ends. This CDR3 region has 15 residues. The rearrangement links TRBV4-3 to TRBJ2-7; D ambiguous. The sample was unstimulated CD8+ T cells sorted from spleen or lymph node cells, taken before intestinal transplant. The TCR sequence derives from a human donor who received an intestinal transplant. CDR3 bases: TGCGCCAGCAGCCAAGACAGGTCCGCCTTCTACGAGCAGTACTTC. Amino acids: CASSQDRSAFYEQYF.